One and the same sample provided the 11 T cell receptor beta chains below, sequenced in a study of early T cells in non-severe SARS-CoV-2 infection. TCRdb passed the 5' RACE reads through MiXCR, listing each CDR3 protein once. Of approximately 22,000 distinct CDR3 sequences listed, around 5% are singletons. Material: whole blood. Receptors were obtained from an adult who was a healthcare worker with PCR-confirmed SARS-CoV-2 infection or an uninfected control (not recorded which).

This clonotype was seen ten or more times. The chain has TRBV20-1 and TRBJ1-1; possible D gene TRBD1, 5 bases. V was cut by 3 bases and J by 5 bases, with 16 bases left in between. CDR3 size: 14 residues. Looked up from germline, CDR1 is DFQATT and CDR2 is SNEGSKA (reference sequence). CDR3 coding DNA: TGCAGTGCTAGCGATGGGGGAAGGGTGACTGAAGCTTTCTTT. It codes for CSASDGGRVTEAFF.

This clonotype was detected ten times or more. CDR3 DNA: TGCAGTGCTAGAGAAGACTCCCTGGGCAACTATGGCTACACCTTC. It specifies CSAREDSLGNYGYTF. The chain uses TRBV20-1 and TRBJ1-2; D unresolved. There are 15 residues in the CDR3. The germline V and J ends were trimmed by 0 bases and 2 bases, with 13 bases remaining between them. Germline V lookup: CDR1 DFQATT, CDR2 SNEGSKA (reference sequence).

This clonotype showed up just a few times. CDR3 nucleotide sequence: TGTGCCAGCAGTTCCCTTCCGCGAGCACTTATGAACACTGAAGCTTTCTTT. Amino acids: CASSSLPRALMNTEAFF. The rearrangement joins TRBV27 to TRBJ1-1; the D is unclear. V lost 4 bases to trimming and J lost 0 bases, with 18 bases between them. CDR1 and CDR2 from the germline V gene are MNHEY and SMNVEV (reference sequence). The CDR3 contains 17 residues.

This clonotype has at least ten counts. This chain uses TRBV7-9 with TRBJ1-5, with D tentatively TRBD1 (5 bases). There are 15 residues in the CDR3. The V end lost 2 bases, the J end lost 5 bases, and 13 bases lay between the germline ends. Germline V CDR1 and CDR2: SEHNR, FQNEAQ (reference sequence). DNA for the CDR3: TGTGCCAGCAGCTTATCTGAGGGGAAGTATCAGCCCCAGCATTTT. Amino acid sequence: CASSLSEGKYQPQHF.

Only a few counts were recorded for this clonotype. The J gene is TRBJ2-2, the V gene TRBV13; D is undetermined. Germline assignment: CDR1 PRHDT and CDR2 FYEKMQ (reference sequence). The CDR3 consists of 14 residues. Trimming removed 2 bases at V and 6 bases at J, with 10 bases between. The CDR3 loop reads CASSLRPVAGELFF. DNA of the CDR3: TGTGCCAGCAGCTTACGCCCAGTCGCCGGGGAGCTGTTTTTT.

The rearrangement joins TRBV7-2 to TRBJ1-5, with 9 bases identical to TRBD1. Losses at the gene ends were 5 bases for V and 5 bases for J; bases not matched to a gene: 10. Germline V gene lookup returns CDR1 SGHTA and CDR2 FQGNSA. The CDR3 length is 16 residues. In DNA form, the CDR3 reads TGTGCCAGCAGCACCAGACAGGGGGTGGTTTATCAGCCCCAGCATTTT. This codes for CASSTRQGVVYQPQHF.

This clonotype was seen ten or more times. The V gene is TRBV6-2 or TRBV6-3, the J gene TRBJ1-2; D might be TRBD1 (6 bases). Trimming shortened V by 5 bases and J by 5 bases, and 9 bases separated the two germline ends. Germline loops: CDR1 MNHEY, CDR2 SVGEGT. The CDR3 extends over 12 amino acids. The CDR3 nucleotides read TGTGCCAGCAGTCAACAGGGATATGGCTACACCTTC. It yields the protein CASSQQGYGYTF.

A few counts support this clonotype. This chain joins TRBV29-1 and TRBJ2-7, with no clear D. The CDR3 runs 14 residues. The germline V gene has CDR1 SQVTM and CDR2 ANQGSEA. V lost 7 bases and J 0 bases, leaving 16 bases between the germline ends. The CDR3 spells CSASTTVRSYEQYF. The CDR3 bases are TGCAGCGCAAGTACCACCGTCCGCTCCTACGAGCAGTACTTC.

The chain employs TRBV20-1 and TRBJ2-3; D is possibly TRBD1 (5 bases). V was pared by 1 base and J by 4 bases, with 9 bases between. The length of the CDR3 is 13 residues. Germline-derived CDR1 and CDR2 are DFQATT and SNEGSKA (reference sequence). The CDR3 DNA sequence: TGCAGTGCTAGAGGCAGGGCTGCAGATACGCAGTATTTT. It encodes CSARGRAADTQYF.

This clonotype was observed many times. The chain employs TRBV11-2 and TRBJ2-5; 10 nucleotides align to TRBD2. Trimming took 1 base from V and 5 from J; bases not matched to a gene: 10. Germline CDR1 SGHAT, CDR2 FQNNGV. The CDR3 sequence is 17 residues long. The CDR3 is CASSLVASGGIRETQYF. CDR3 DNA: TGTGCCAGCAGCTTAGTTGCTAGCGGGGGCATCAGGGAGACCCAGTACTTC.

In this sample, this clonotype turned up many times. The V gene is TRBV29-1, the J gene TRBJ2-7; 10 nucleotides align to TRBD1. This CDR3 is 14 amino acids long. CDR1 is SQVTM, CDR2 ANQGSEA, per germline. V lost 4 bases and J lost 0; bases outside the gene matches: 3. CDR3 residues: CSVGDRGSSYEQYF. CDR3 DNA sequence: TGCAGCGTTGGGGACAGGGGAAGCTCCTACGAGCAGTACTTC.